These T cell receptor beta chains were read from a single sample in a study of blood T cell repertoires in COVID-19. The repertoire was sequenced with immunoSEQ multiplex PCR; TCRdb's copy has only in-frame clones and lacks some. Of approximately 140,000 clones listed, 84% are singletons. The sequenced material came from PBMCs or T cells enriched from blood (not recorded which). Source of these receptors: a woman aged 45-60 years with acute COVID-19. Each CDR3 is given with its conserved first and last residue. The D gene is left open where the match is weak. Only part of the rows carry a size: once, few, many, or a class if the clone is expanded.

V gene: TRBV27
clone size: NA
D gene: NA
J gene: TRBJ2-3
CDR3 protein: CASSFLSGARTDTQYF
CDR3 DNA: TGTGCCAGCAGTTTTCTGTCAGGGGCCCGCACAGATACGCAGTATTTT

V gene: TRBV6-7
clone size: NA
D gene: TRBD1
J gene: TRBJ1-5
CDR3 protein: CASDRGLKPQHF
CDR3 DNA: TGTGCCAGCGACAGGGGTTTAAAGCCCCAGCATTTT

V gene: TRBV6-2/TRBV6-3
clone size: few
D gene: NA
J gene: TRBJ1-2
CDR3 protein: CASSPSSVRKVYGYTF
CDR3 DNA: TGTGCCAGCAGTCCAAGCAGCGTGAGAAAGGTCTATGGCTACACCTTC

V gene: TRBV5-5
clone size: NA
D gene: NA
J gene: TRBJ1-1
CDR3 protein: CASRSGGEAFF
CDR3 DNA: TGTGCCAGCAGGTCCGGGGGTGAAGCTTTCTTT

V gene: TRBV25-1
clone size: NA
D gene: NA
J gene: TRBJ2-1
CDR3 protein: CASGRGFREQFF
CDR3 DNA: TGTGCCAGTGGCCGGGGTTTTCGGGAGCAGTTCTTC

V gene: TRBV28
clone size: few
D gene: NA
J gene: TRBJ2-1
CDR3 protein: CASGLGGHYNEQFF
CDR3 DNA: TGTGCCAGCGGCCTTGGGGGCCACTACAATGAGCAGTTCTTC

V gene: TRBV6-5
clone size: NA
D gene: NA
J gene: TRBJ2-7
CDR3 protein: CASSTVADANYEQYF
CDR3 DNA: TGTGCCAGCAGTACAGTCGCAGACGCAAACTACGAGCAGTACTTC

V gene: TRBV19
clone size: NA
D gene: NA
J gene: TRBJ2-5
CDR3 protein: CASSPLQGQETQYF
CDR3 DNA: TGTGCCAGTAGCCCTCTACAGGGCCAAGAGACCCAGTACTTC

V gene: TRBV6-1
clone size: NA
D gene: NA
J gene: TRBJ1-4
CDR3 protein: CASSEAGGDEKLFF
CDR3 DNA: TGTGCCAGCAGTGAAGCTGGAGGAGATGAAAAACTGTTTTTT

V gene: TRBV10-2
clone size: NA
D gene: NA
J gene: TRBJ1-1
CDR3 protein: CASSEILFVVGGTEAFF
CDR3 DNA: TGCGCCAGCAGTGAGATATTGTTCGTGGTCGGCGGTACTGAAGCTTTCTTT

V gene: TRBV7-2
clone size: once
D gene: NA
J gene: TRBJ1-1
CDR3 protein: CASSSGFMNTEAFF
CDR3 DNA: TGTGCCAGCAGCTCCGGGTTCATGAACACTGAAGCTTTCTTT

V gene: TRBV15
clone size: NA
D gene: TRBD1
J gene: TRBJ2-5
CDR3 protein: CATSRERRTGVLGTQYF
CDR3 DNA: TGTGCCACCAGCAGGGAACGACGGACAGGGGTCTTGGGGACCCAGTACTTC

V gene: TRBV10-3
clone size: NA
D gene: NA
J gene: TRBJ2-5
CDR3 protein: CAAGLSGTQYF
CDR3 DNA: TGTGCCGCCGGTCTATCAGGGACCCAGTACTTC

V gene: TRBV6-5
clone size: NA
D gene: NA
J gene: TRBJ2-5
CDR3 protein: CASSYGRGETQYF
CDR3 DNA: TGTGCCAGCAGTTACGGGCGGGGAGAGACCCAGTACTTC

V gene: TRBV11-1
clone size: few
D gene: NA
J gene: TRBJ2-2
CDR3 protein: CASSTRETGELFF
CDR3 DNA: TGTGCCAGCAGCACCCGGGAGACCGGGGAGCTGTTTTTT

V gene: TRBV27
clone size: NA
D gene: TRBD2
J gene: TRBJ2-7
CDR3 protein: CASSGNGGALREQYF
CDR3 DNA: TGTGCCAGCAGTGGTAACGGGGGGGCGCTTAGGGAGCAGTACTTC

V gene: TRBV5-6
clone size: NA
D gene: NA
J gene: TRBJ1-1
CDR3 protein: CASSFGWGWGEAFF
CDR3 DNA: TGTGCCAGCAGCTTCGGTTGGGGCTGGGGTGAAGCTTTCTTT

V gene: TRBV15
clone size: few
D gene: TRBD1
J gene: TRBJ2-7
CDR3 protein: CATSRGTGTGGREQYF
CDR3 DNA: TGTGCCACCAGCAGAGGGACCGGGACAGGGGGCCGCGAGCAGTACTTC

V gene: TRBV6-5
clone size: NA
D gene: TRBD2
J gene: TRBJ2-7
CDR3 protein: CASSYPLAGAEQYF
CDR3 DNA: TGTGCCAGCAGTTACCCCCTAGCGGGAGCCGAGCAGTACTTC

V gene: TRBV7-9
clone size: once
D gene: TRBD2
J gene: TRBJ2-1
CDR3 protein: CASSTLPSSGTYNEQFF
CDR3 DNA: TGTGCCAGCAGCACGCTCCCCTCTAGCGGGACCTACAATGAGCAGTTCTTC

V gene: TRBV12-3/TRBV12-4
clone size: NA
D gene: NA
J gene: TRBJ1-1
CDR3 protein: CASRWGGTEAFF
CDR3 DNA: TGTGCCAGCCGGTGGGGGGGCACTGAAGCTTTCTTT

V gene: TRBV19
clone size: few
D gene: NA
J gene: TRBJ1-5
CDR3 protein: CASSITGSNQPQHF
CDR3 DNA: TGTGCCAGTAGTATAACAGGCTCCAATCAGCCCCAGCATTTT

V gene: TRBV5-1
clone size: once
D gene: TRBD1
J gene: TRBJ1-1
CDR3 protein: CASSLRGGGYRDTEAFF
CDR3 DNA: TGCGCCAGCAGCTTGAGAGGGGGCGGGTATAGAGACACTGAAGCTTTCTTT

V gene: TRBV5-1
clone size: NA
D gene: NA
J gene: TRBJ1-1
CDR3 protein: CASSLGPQMNTEAFF
CDR3 DNA: TGCGCCAGCAGCTTGGGTCCACAAATGAACACTGAAGCTTTCTTT

V gene: TRBV4-1
clone size: NA
D gene: TRBD2
J gene: TRBJ2-1
CDR3 protein: CASSQTPSGRAGDNEQFF
CDR3 DNA: TGCGCCAGCAGCCAAACCCCAAGCGGGAGGGCCGGGGACAATGAGCAGTTCTTC

V gene: TRBV5-1
clone size: NA
D gene: NA
J gene: TRBJ1-1
CDR3 protein: CASSLDPGVNTEAFF
CDR3 DNA: TGCGCCAGCAGCTTGGACCCAGGGGTGAACACTGAAGCTTTCTTT

V gene: TRBV3-1/TRBV3-2
clone size: NA
D gene: TRBD2
J gene: TRBJ2-1
CDR3 protein: CASSQDGGLAGVPLGNEQFF
CDR3 DNA: TGTGCCAGCAGCCAAGACGGTGGACTAGCGGGAGTCCCGCTTGGGAATGAGCAGTTCTTC

V gene: TRBV23-1
clone size: few
D gene: NA
J gene: TRBJ1-5
CDR3 protein: CASREPQGRIYQPQHF
CDR3 DNA: TGCGCCAGCAGAGAGCCCCAGGGGCGAATATATCAGCCCCAGCATTTT

V gene: TRBV5-1
clone size: NA
D gene: NA
J gene: TRBJ2-5
CDR3 protein: CASSSQGLSGEYF
CDR3 DNA: TGCGCCAGCAGCTCTCAAGGTCTCTCAGGGGAGTACTTC

V gene: TRBV4-1
clone size: NA
D gene: NA
J gene: TRBJ2-7
CDR3 protein: CASSQELRGNSLYEQYF
CDR3 DNA: TGCGCCAGCAGCCAAGAGTTGAGGGGGAACTCCCTCTACGAGCAGTACTTC

V gene: TRBV9
clone size: once
D gene: NA
J gene: TRBJ2-1
CDR3 protein: CASSPSTSHSYNEQFF
CDR3 DNA: TGTGCCAGCAGCCCGTCGACTTCCCACTCCTACAATGAGCAGTTCTTC

V gene: TRBV19
clone size: NA
D gene: TRBD1
J gene: TRBJ1-5
CDR3 protein: CASSGTGGNQPQHF
CDR3 DNA: TGTGCCAGCTCCGGGACAGGGGGCAATCAGCCCCAGCATTTT

V gene: TRBV2
clone size: NA
D gene: NA
J gene: TRBJ2-6
CDR3 protein: CASGGRNTGANVLTF
CDR3 DNA: TGTGCCAGCGGCGGTAGAAACACTGGGGCCAACGTCCTGACTTTC

V gene: TRBV5-5
clone size: NA
D gene: NA
J gene: TRBJ2-1
CDR3 protein: CASSLVLGRNYNEQFF
CDR3 DNA: TGTGCCAGCAGCTTGGTTCTCGGGAGAAACTACAATGAGCAGTTCTTC

V gene: TRBV11-3
clone size: NA
D gene: NA
J gene: TRBJ1-2
CDR3 protein: CASSPTGTDNYGYTF
CDR3 DNA: TGTGCCAGCAGCCCTACTGGTACAGATAACTATGGCTACACCTTC

V gene: TRBV5-1
clone size: NA
D gene: NA
J gene: TRBJ2-3
CDR3 protein: CASRPGDSTDTQYF
CDR3 DNA: TGCGCCAGCAGACCCGGGGATAGCACAGATACGCAGTATTTT

V gene: TRBV6-2/TRBV6-3
clone size: NA
D gene: NA
J gene: TRBJ2-1
CDR3 protein: CASSLHSSYNEQFF
CDR3 DNA: TGTGCCAGCAGCCTACACAGCTCCTACAATGAGCAGTTCTTC

V gene: TRBV6-5
clone size: NA
D gene: NA
J gene: TRBJ2-7
CDR3 protein: CASRYRQRSYEQYF
CDR3 DNA: TGTGCCAGCCGCTATCGACAGAGATCCTACGAGCAGTACTTC

V gene: TRBV6-5
clone size: NA
D gene: TRBD2
J gene: TRBJ2-7
CDR3 protein: CASRDGAGVYEQYF
CDR3 DNA: TGTGCCAGCAGGGACGGAGCGGGAGTCTACGAGCAGTACTTC

V gene: TRBV7-2
clone size: NA
D gene: NA
J gene: TRBJ2-2
CDR3 protein: CASRSREGGGELFF
CDR3 DNA: TGTGCCAGCAGGTCCAGGGAAGGTGGCGGGGAGCTGTTTTTT

V gene: TRBV6-1
clone size: NA
D gene: TRBD2
J gene: TRBJ2-5
CDR3 protein: CASSEWGTSGRSQETQYF
CDR3 DNA: TGTGCCAGCAGTGAATGGGGGACTAGCGGGAGGTCCCAAGAGACCCAGTACTTC

V gene: TRBV5-1
clone size: NA
D gene: NA
J gene: TRBJ2-5
CDR3 protein: CASSLGSGGSQETQYF
CDR3 DNA: TGCGCCAGCAGCTTGGGCTCAGGGGGGTCTCAAGAGACCCAGTACTTC

V gene: TRBV25-1
clone size: NA
D gene: NA
J gene: TRBJ1-4
CDR3 protein: CASSELGGVEKLFF
CDR3 DNA: TGTGCCAGCAGTGAATTGGGAGGAGTTGAAAAACTGTTTTTT

V gene: TRBV29-1
clone size: NA
D gene: NA
J gene: TRBJ1-5
CDR3 protein: CSVGINGQPQHF
CDR3 DNA: TGCAGCGTTGGCATAAATGGCCAGCCCCAGCATTTT

V gene: TRBV12-3/TRBV12-4
clone size: once
D gene: NA
J gene: TRBJ2-7
CDR3 protein: CASSPGPSEQYF
CDR3 DNA: TGTGCCAGCAGCCCAGGTCCGTCCGAGCAGTACTTC

V gene: TRBV3-1/TRBV3-2
clone size: NA
D gene: NA
J gene: TRBJ2-1
CDR3 protein: CASSPLGSSYNEQFF
CDR3 DNA: TGTGCCAGCAGCCCATTAGGGAGCTCCTACAATGAGCAGTTCTTC

V gene: TRBV29-1
clone size: NA
D gene: NA
J gene: TRBJ1-1
CDR3 protein: CSVNRGTEAFF
CDR3 DNA: TGCAGTGTTAATCGGGGGACTGAAGCTTTCTTT

V gene: TRBV7-9
clone size: NA
D gene: NA
J gene: TRBJ2-3
CDR3 protein: CASSAAGQVTQYF
CDR3 DNA: TGTGCCAGCAGCGCCGCTGGGCAGGTTACGCAGTATTTT

V gene: TRBV3-1/TRBV3-2
clone size: NA
D gene: TRBD1
J gene: TRBJ1-2
CDR3 protein: CASSQGTGGGLGYTF
CDR3 DNA: TGTGCCAGCAGCCAAGGAACAGGGGGCGGCCTCGGCTACACCTTC

V gene: TRBV7-9
clone size: few
D gene: NA
J gene: TRBJ2-7
CDR3 protein: CASSFLGGRYEQYF
CDR3 DNA: TGTGCCAGCAGCTTTTTGGGAGGCCGCTACGAGCAGTACTTC